The 30 T cell receptor beta chains reported below all come from one sample, sequenced in a study of T cell responses to AZD1222 COVID-19 vaccine. TCRdb's table, derived via immunoSEQ multiplex PCR, lists solely in-frame clones and lacks some. The table lists 85,000 to 90,000 clones, over 85% of them singletons. The sequences come from peripheral blood, collected on day 0 of AZD1222 vaccination. These receptor sequences come from an adult in good health.

The rearrangement joins TRBV5-1 to TRBJ2-3, with a tentative D call TRBD1 (7 bases). Trimming removed 0 bases at V and 2 bases at J, with 13 bases between. CDR1 is SGHRS, CDR2 YFSETQ, per germline. The CDR3 loop spans 16 amino acids. DNA for the CDR3: TGCGCCAGCAGCTTGGTCCCAGGGGGGACCACAGATACGCAGTATTTT. Translated, it gives CASSLVPGGTTDTQYF. Variable domain in full (rest from reference TRBV5-1 and TRBJ2-3): KAGVTQTPRYLIKTRGQQVTLSCSPISGHRSVSWYQQTPGQGLQFLFEYFSETQRNKGNFPGRFSGRQFSNSRSEMNVSTLELGDSALYLCASSLVPGGTTDTQYFGPGTRLTVL.

The rearrangement joins TRBV5-1 to TRBJ1-2; D is unclear. The V and J ends lost 3 bases and 4 bases respectively, with 7 bases between them. Germline loops: CDR1 SGHRS, CDR2 YFSETQ. The CDR3 runs 12 residues. CDR3 bases: TGCGCCAGCAGCTCCTCGTCCTATGGCTACACCTTC. It yields the protein CASSSSSYGYTF.

The chain is built from TRBV10-3 and TRBJ2-7; D may be TRBD1 or TRBD2 (5 bases each). The CDR3 totals 14 residues. Looked up from germline, CDR1 is ENHRY and CDR2 is SYGVKD. V was cut by 7 bases and J by 0 bases, with 13 bases left in between. This chain's CDR3 is CAIKEADNSYEQYF. CDR3 bases: TGTGCCATCAAGGAAGCGGACAACTCCTACGAGCAGTACTTC.

A note on this clone: Germline and junction disagree at one end, which may indicate a read error. J is TRBJ1-5 and V is TRBV28; D is uncertain. The CDR3 runs to 14 residues. Germline V gene data show CDR1 as MDHEN and CDR2 as SYDVKM. As DNA, the CDR3 is TGTGCCAGCAGTTTAGGGGTTAGCAGTCAGCCCCAGCATTTT. It encodes CASSLGVSSQPQHF.

V gene TRBV20-1 combines with J gene TRBJ2-1, with 7 bases matching TRBD2. Germline V gene lookup returns CDR1 DFQATT and CDR2 SNEGSKA (reference sequence). V lost 3 bases, J lost 8 bases, and 13 bases stayed unmatched. This CDR3 comprises 15 residues. CDR3 region: CSASIRTGGIDEQFF. DNA of the CDR3: TGCAGTGCTAGTATTCGAACGGGGGGTATCGATGAGCAGTTCTTC.

The chain uses TRBV5-4 and TRBJ1-2, with D unclear. V dropped 0 bases and J dropped 6 bases, with 9 bases sitting between them. Germline V gene sequence: CDR1 SGHNT, CDR2 YYREEE (reference sequence). The CDR3 loop spans 13 amino acids. CDR3 nucleotides: TGTGCCAGCAGCTTGGCCGGTACTGATGGCTACACCTTC. It yields the protein CASSLAGTDGYTF.

The CDR3, as DNA: TGTGCCAGCAGTCGGGGACAGGGGGCTGGGTTGTCCCAGTACTTC. It translates to CASSRGQGAGLSQYF. This chain joins TRBV25-1 and TRBJ2-5; 12 nucleotides match TRBD1. The CDR3 is made up of 15 amino acids. Looked up from germline, CDR1 is MGHDK and CDR2 is SYGVNS. With 5 bases clipped from V and 9 bases from J, the junction kept 10 bases outside the gene matches.

The chain has TRBV5-5 and TRBJ2-7; 7 bases line up with TRBD1. This CDR3 spans 14 amino acids. V lost 0 bases to trimming and J lost 2 bases; unmatched junction nucleotides: 2. Germline V gene lookup returns CDR1 SGHKS and CDR2 YYEKEE (reference sequence). The CDR3, as DNA: TGTGCCAGCAGCTTGGCTGGGACAGCCTACGAGCAGTACTTC. Translating gives CASSLAGTAYEQYF.

The chain links TRBV15 to TRBJ2-5; D possibly corresponds to TRBD1 (5 bases). Germline V gives CDR1 LNHNV, CDR2 YYDKDF (reference sequence). Trimming left V 5 bases short and J 4 bases short, with 14 bases between. This CDR3 spans 14 amino acids. The CDR3 protein is CATSGYRSPETQYF. Here the CDR3 DNA reads TGTGCCACCAGCGGATACAGGAGTCCAGAGACCCAGTACTTC.

V gene TRBV3-1 (or the pseudogene TRBV3-2) combines with J gene TRBJ1-5; no definite D call. This CDR3 has 16 residues. Between the trimmed V and J ends, which lost 5 bases and 3 bases, there was a span of 17 bases. Germline-derived CDR1 and CDR2 are LGHDT and YNNKEL (reference sequence). This CDR3 is CASSLGTGSSNQPQHF. The CDR3 DNA is TGTGCCAGCAGCTTAGGCACGGGCAGTTCCAATCAGCCCCAGCATTTT.

With regard to this clone: At the DNA level, this CDR3 is encoded by other sequences in the same sample as well. V usage is TRBV11-2 and J usage is TRBJ1-2; TRBD1 agrees at 8 bases. Germline loops: CDR1 SGHAT, CDR2 FQNNGV. This CDR3 is built from 14 residues. Trimming at V came to 1 base and at J to 2 bases, leaving 0 bases not matched to a gene. The CDR3 loop reads CASSLGQGNYGYTF. The CDR3 DNA sequence: TGTGCCAGCAGCTTAGGACAGGGGAACTATGGCTACACCTTC. The whole variable domain, remainder taken from reference TRBV11-2 and TRBJ1-2, is EAGVAQSPRYKIIEKRQSVAFWCNPISGHATLYWYQQILGQGPKLLIQFQNNGVVDDSQLPKDRFSAERLKGVDSTLKIQPAKLEDSAVYLCASSLGQGNYGYTFGSGTRLTVV.

This clone was counted once. J is TRBJ1-2 and V is TRBV12-3 or TRBV12-4; 7 bases map to TRBD1. J gave up 4 bases and V 7 bases, and 3 bases lay outside the gene matches. The length of the CDR3 is 12 residues. The CDR3 here is CASTPGGYGYTF. CDR3 DNA sequence: TGTGCCAGCACCCCAGGGGGCTATGGCTACACCTTC.

The chain joins TRBV5-1 to TRBJ1-2; tentatively, D is TRBD1 (6 bases). The germline CDR1 and CDR2 sequences are SGHRS and YFSETQ. The CDR3 runs 15 residues. Trimming removed 4 bases at V and 5 bases at J, with 18 bases between. The CDR3 protein is CASSPDRPTDYGYTF. DNA of the CDR3: TGCGCCAGCAGCCCAGACAGGCCCACTGATTATGGCTACACCTTC.

V and J are TRBV10-1 and TRBJ1-2; weak D call: TRBD1 (6 bases). The CDR3 is 13 residues long. The germline V gene has CDR1 WNHNN and CDR2 SYGVQD (reference sequence). The V and J ends lost 2 bases and 8 bases respectively, with 12 bases between them. For the CDR3, the DNA is TGCGCCAGCAGTGAGACCAGGACAGTCGGCTACACCTTC. Protein: CASSETRTVGYTF.

This clone appeared once. The chain's CDR3 is CASSLGSGPETEAFF. DNA of the CDR3: TGTGCCAGCAGCTTAGGGTCGGGACCGGAAACTGAAGCTTTCTTT. J is TRBJ1-1 and V is TRBV11-2; tentatively, D is TRBD1 (5 bases). Looked up from germline, CDR1 is SGHAT and CDR2 is FQNNGV. With 1 base removed from V and 5 bases from J, the gap between germline ends came to 14 bases. The CDR3 totals 15 residues.

CDR3 coding DNA: TGCGCCAGCAGCTTCCAGGGGGAACATAGTGAAGCTTTCTTT. This translates into CASSFQGEHSEAFF. The rearrangement links TRBV5-1 to TRBJ1-1; the match to TRBD1 covers 7 bases. This CDR3 region has 14 residues. Germline-derived CDR1 and CDR2 are SGHRS and YFSETQ. J was trimmed by 7 bases and V by 2 bases; bases with no gene match: 8.

The sample holds a few counts of this clone. The chain employs TRBV10-3 and TRBJ2-7; tentative D call: TRBD2 (5 bases). Per the germline V gene, CDR1 is ENHRY and CDR2 is SYGVKD. The CDR3 is made up of 15 amino acids. V lost 0 bases, J lost 8 bases, and 17 bases lay in between. The CDR3 reads CAISESTHGENQQYF. The CDR3 DNA reads as TGTGCCATCAGTGAGTCGACCCACGGGGAGAACCAGCAGTACTTC.

This clone was seen a single time. V usage is TRBV7-9 and J usage is TRBJ2-5; D is ambiguous. Germline V gene data show CDR1 as SEHNR and CDR2 as FQNEAQ (reference sequence). CDR3 length: 16 amino acids. The germline V and J ends were trimmed by 5 bases and 0 bases, with 16 bases remaining between them. CDR3 DNA sequence: TGTGCCAGCAGCAGTAGCCGCACAGCGAACCAAGAGACCCAGTACTTC. Protein: CASSSSRTANQETQYF.

The chain is built from TRBV29-1 and TRBJ1-1; D uncertain. The CDR3 spans 14 residues. Germline V gives CDR1 SQVTM, CDR2 ANQGSEA. Trimming left V 8 bases short and J 0 bases short, with 16 bases between. CDR3 nucleotide sequence: TGCAGCTATAACACGGCCCTCCTGAACACTGAAGCTTTCTTT. Protein sequence: CSYNTALLNTEAFF.

The chain combines TRBV5-1 with TRBJ1-2; no clear D gene. Germline V CDR1 and CDR2: SGHRS, YFSETQ. Trimming took 4 bases from V and 1 from J, leaving 8 bases between them. This CDR3 has 13 residues. CDR3 loop: CASSLTDNYGYTF. In DNA, the CDR3 is TGCGCCAGCAGCCTGACGGATAACTATGGCTACACCTTC.

This rearrangement joins TRBV6-1 to TRBJ2-4, with 12 bases fitting TRBD1. Per the germline V gene, CDR1 is MNHNS and CDR2 is SASEGT. Trimming cost V 2 bases and J 2 bases; bases outside gene matches: 16. The CDR3 has 21 amino acids. The CDR3: CASSEYAPGTGGAKTKNIQYF. The CDR3 nucleotides read TGTGCCAGCAGTGAATATGCCCCCGGGACAGGGGGCGCGAAGACCAAAAACATTCAGTACTTC.

This clone was found once. V and J are TRBV2 and TRBJ2-1; D might be TRBD2 (5 bases). CDR1 and CDR2 (germline): SNHLY, FYNNEI. This CDR3 has 12 amino acids. With 4 bases removed from V and 8 bases from J, the gap between germline ends came to 9 bases. CDR3 in DNA: TGTGCCAGCAGTGTCCTAGCCGATGAGCAGTTCTTC. Its protein product is CASSVLADEQFF.

The rearrangement uses TRBV6-5 and TRBJ2-1; TRBD2 is a possible D gene (5 bases). The CDR3 runs to 15 residues. V lost 6 bases and J 6 bases, leaving 18 bases between the germline ends. Germline V CDR1 and CDR2: MNHEY, SVGAGI. CDR3 DNA: TGTGCCAGCAGCTACCTAACGGGAAACTTCAATGAGCAGTTCTTC. It yields the protein CASSYLTGNFNEQFF.

The chain carries TRBV9 and TRBJ1-2; unclear D gene. There are 13 residues in the CDR3. CDR1 and CDR2 from the germline V gene are SGDLS and YYNGEE. V was cut by 3 bases and J by 11 bases, with 17 bases left in between. CDR3 sequence (DNA): TGTGCCAGCAGCGCCGTGACCGGGGTGGAATACACCTTC. This codes for CASSAVTGVEYTF.

The gene calls are TRBV5-4 and TRBJ2-1; 7 bases are a match to TRBD2. The length of the CDR3 is 14 residues. Looked up from germline, CDR1 is SGHNT and CDR2 is YYREEE (reference sequence). V was pared by 0 bases and J by 3 bases, with 0 bases of the junction left unmatched. CDR3 residues: CASSLASGYNEQFF. CDR3 in DNA: TGTGCCAGCAGCTTGGCTAGCGGCTACAATGAGCAGTTCTTC.

The rearrangement uses TRBV4-1 and TRBJ1-1; TRBD1 matches 8 bases. This CDR3 is built from 15 residues. Trimming removed 3 bases from V and 4 bases from J; junction bases left unmatched: 7. CDR1 MGHRA and CDR2 YSYEKL come from the germline V gene. The CDR3 sequence: CASSQLTGGGTEAFF. The CDR3 region has the DNA TGCGCCAGCAGCCAGCTCACAGGGGGGGGCACTGAAGCTTTCTTT.

V usage is TRBV2 and J usage is TRBJ2-3, with a tentative D call TRBD2 (6 bases). The CDR3 extends over 14 amino acids. The V end lost 6 bases, the J end lost 2 bases, and 12 bases lay between the germline ends. The germline gives CDR1 SNHLY, CDR2 FYNNEI. The CDR3 spells CASSLSGVTDTQYF. The CDR3 DNA is TGTGCCAGCAGCCTCTCGGGGGTCACAGATACGCAGTATTTT.

This sequence joins TRBV7-3 and TRBJ2-3; 7 bases line up with TRBD2. V lost 5 bases and J lost 3; bases outside the gene matches: 14. CDR1 and CDR2 (germline): SGHTA, FQGTGA. The CDR3 is 17 amino acids. In DNA form, the CDR3 reads TGTGCCAGCAGCCCTAAGCATCTTGGGGGGGAAACAGATACGCAGTATTTT. Protein: CASSPKHLGGETDTQYF.

The chain couples TRBV6-5 to TRBJ1-2, with 8 bases lining up with TRBD1. Germline V gene data show CDR1 as MNHEY and CDR2 as SVGAGI. CDR3 length: 15 amino acids. Trimming took 2 bases from V and 5 from J; bases not matched to a gene: 7. The CDR3 here is CASSYDRTGTYGYTF. The CDR3 DNA reads as TGTGCCAGCAGTTACGACAGGACAGGGACGTATGGCTACACCTTC.

The CDR3: CASRPAGGELFF. The CDR3 DNA is TGTGCCAGCAGACCTGCGGGCGGGGAGCTGTTTTTT. The chain carries TRBV12-3 or TRBV12-4 and TRBJ2-2; possibly TRBD2 for D (5 bases). The CDR3 covers 12 residues. Trimming took 6 bases from V and 7 from J, leaving 9 bases between them.